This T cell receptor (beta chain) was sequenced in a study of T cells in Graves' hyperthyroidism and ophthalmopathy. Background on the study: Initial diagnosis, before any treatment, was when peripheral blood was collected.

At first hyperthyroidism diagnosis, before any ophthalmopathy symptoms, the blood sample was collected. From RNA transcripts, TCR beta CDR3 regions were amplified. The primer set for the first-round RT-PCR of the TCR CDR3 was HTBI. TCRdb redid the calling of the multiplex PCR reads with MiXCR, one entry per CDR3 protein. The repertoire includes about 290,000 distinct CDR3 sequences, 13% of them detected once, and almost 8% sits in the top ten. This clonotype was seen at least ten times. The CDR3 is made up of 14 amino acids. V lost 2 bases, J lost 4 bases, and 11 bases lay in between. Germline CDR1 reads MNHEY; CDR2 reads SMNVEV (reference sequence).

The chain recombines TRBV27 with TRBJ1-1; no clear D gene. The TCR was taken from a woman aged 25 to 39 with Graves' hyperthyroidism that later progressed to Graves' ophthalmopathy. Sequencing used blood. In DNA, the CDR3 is TGTGCCAGCAGTTTAGCCGCTGGGAGCACTGAAGCTTTCTTT. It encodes CASSLAAGSTEAFF.